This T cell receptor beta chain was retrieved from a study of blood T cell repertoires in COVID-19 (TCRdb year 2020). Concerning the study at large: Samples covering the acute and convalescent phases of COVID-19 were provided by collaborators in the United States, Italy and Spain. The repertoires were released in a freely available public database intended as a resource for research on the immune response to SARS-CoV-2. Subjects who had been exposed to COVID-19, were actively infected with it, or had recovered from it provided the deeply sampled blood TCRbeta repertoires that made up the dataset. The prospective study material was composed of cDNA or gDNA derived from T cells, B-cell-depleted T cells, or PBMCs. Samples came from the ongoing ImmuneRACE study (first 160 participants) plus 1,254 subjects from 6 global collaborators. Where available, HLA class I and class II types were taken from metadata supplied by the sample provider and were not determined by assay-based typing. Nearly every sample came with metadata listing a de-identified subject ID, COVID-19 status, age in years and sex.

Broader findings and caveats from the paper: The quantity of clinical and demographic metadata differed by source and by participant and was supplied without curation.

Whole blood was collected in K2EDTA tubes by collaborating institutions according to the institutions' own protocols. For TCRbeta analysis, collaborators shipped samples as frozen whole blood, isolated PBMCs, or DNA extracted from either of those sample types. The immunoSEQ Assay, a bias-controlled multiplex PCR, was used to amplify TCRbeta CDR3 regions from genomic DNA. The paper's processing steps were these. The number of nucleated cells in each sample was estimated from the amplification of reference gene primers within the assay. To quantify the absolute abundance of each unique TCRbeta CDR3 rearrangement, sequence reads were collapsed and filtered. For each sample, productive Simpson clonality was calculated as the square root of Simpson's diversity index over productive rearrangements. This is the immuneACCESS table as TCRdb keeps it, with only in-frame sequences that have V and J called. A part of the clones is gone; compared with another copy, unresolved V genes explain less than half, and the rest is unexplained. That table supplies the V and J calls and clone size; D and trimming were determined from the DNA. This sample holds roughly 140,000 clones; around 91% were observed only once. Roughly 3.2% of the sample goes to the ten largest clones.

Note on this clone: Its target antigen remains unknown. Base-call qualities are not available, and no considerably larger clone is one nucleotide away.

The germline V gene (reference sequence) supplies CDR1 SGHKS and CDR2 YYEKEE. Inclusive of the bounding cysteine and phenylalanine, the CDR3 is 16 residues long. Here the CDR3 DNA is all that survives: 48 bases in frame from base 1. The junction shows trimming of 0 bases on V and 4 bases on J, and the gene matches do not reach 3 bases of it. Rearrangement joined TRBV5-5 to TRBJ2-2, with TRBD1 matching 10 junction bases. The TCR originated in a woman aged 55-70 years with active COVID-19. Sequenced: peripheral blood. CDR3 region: CASSLGQGAGTGELFF. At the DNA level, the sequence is TGTGCCAGCAGCTTGGGACAGGGGGCTGGCACCGGGGAGCTGTTTTTT.